The sequence of this T cell receptor (beta chain) was determined in a study of blood T cell repertoires in COVID-19. CDR1 and CDR2 (germline): GTSNPN, SVGIG (reference sequence). This CDR3 spans 14 amino acids. The ends were cut back, 5 bases at V and 3 bases at J, with 13 bases in the middle. In the original analysis: Estimated nucleated cell counts came from reference gene primer amplification. Libraries were prepared by immunoSEQ multiplex PCR; TCRdb keeps only in-frame clonotypes and omits some of them. The D gene and trimming were derived from the DNA, and the V and J assignments and clone size from that table. The data contain 150,000 to 160,000 clones, about 83% of them seen just once; the ten biggest clones take up 9% to 13%.

This receptor was taken from a woman in her sixties with COVID-19, enrolled during active disease. The V and J genes are TRBV30 and TRBJ1-4; D gene uncertain. The sequencing sample was made of peripheral blood. As DNA, the CDR3 is TGTGCCTGGGCCTACAGCGGTGCTAATGAAAAACTGTTTTTT. Protein product: CAWAYSGANEKLFF. Full variable domain (missing parts from reference TRBV30 and TRBJ1-4): SQTIHQWPATLVQPVGSPLSLECTVEGTSNPNLYWYRQAAGRGLQLLFYSVGIGQISSEVPQNLSASRPQDRQFILSSKKLLLSDSGFYLCAWAYSGANEKLFFGSGTQLSVL.